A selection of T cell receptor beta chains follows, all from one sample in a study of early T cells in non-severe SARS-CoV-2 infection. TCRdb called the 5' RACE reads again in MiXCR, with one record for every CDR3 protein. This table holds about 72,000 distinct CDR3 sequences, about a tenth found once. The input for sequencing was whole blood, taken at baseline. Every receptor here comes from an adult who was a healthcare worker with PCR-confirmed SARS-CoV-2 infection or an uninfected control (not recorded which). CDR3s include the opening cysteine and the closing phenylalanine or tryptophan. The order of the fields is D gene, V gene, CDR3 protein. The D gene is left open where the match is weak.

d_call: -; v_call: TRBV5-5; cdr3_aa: CASSLIQGTDTQYF
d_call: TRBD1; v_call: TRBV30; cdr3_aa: CAWLGQGRNEQFF
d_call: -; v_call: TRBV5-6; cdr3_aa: CASSHIRGKDTGELFF
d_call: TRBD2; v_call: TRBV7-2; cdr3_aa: CASSFSGVTEQFF
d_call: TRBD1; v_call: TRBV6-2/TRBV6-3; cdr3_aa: CASSSTGQPNNEQFF
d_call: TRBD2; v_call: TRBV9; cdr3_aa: CASSLGLAGDTQYF
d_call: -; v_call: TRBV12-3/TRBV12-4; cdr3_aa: CASSPAGGGGSYNEQFF
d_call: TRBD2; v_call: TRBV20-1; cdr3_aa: CSARPGSGGKETQYF
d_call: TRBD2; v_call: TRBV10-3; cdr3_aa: CAISGSGGARDTQYF
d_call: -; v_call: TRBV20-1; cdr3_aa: CSARDRKTSYEQYF
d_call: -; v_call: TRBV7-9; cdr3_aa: CASSLTLIGEQFF
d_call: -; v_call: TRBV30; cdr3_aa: CAIGLAPDTQYF
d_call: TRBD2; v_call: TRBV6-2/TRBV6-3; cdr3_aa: CASRYLLAGVADTQYF
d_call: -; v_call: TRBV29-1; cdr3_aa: CSAPDSYNEQFF
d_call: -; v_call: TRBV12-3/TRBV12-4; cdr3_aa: CASSLGGRSIQYF
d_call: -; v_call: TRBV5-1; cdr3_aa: CASSLVAPVEQYF
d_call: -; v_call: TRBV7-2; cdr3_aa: CASSLLPGGTDTQYF
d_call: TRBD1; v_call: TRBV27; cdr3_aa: CASSRKTGGSYNSPLHF
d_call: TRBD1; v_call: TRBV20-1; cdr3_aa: CSSATGQGADNEQFF
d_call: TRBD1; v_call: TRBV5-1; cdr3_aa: CASSLGQGGYNEQFF
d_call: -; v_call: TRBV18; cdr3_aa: CASSPPYEQYF
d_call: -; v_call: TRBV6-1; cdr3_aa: CASSREPDYGYTF
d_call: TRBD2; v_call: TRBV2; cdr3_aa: CASSALAAEAGELFF
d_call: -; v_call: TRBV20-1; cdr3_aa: CSAQTGTGSYEQYF
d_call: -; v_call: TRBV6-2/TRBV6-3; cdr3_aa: CASSFADTYEQYF
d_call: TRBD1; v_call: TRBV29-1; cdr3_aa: CSVSGTGGGTIYF